This is a list of T cell receptor beta chains from one sample in a study of T cells in localized non-small cell lung cancer. Some clones are missing from TCRdb's copy, which holds only in-frame ones; the method was immunoSEQ multiplex PCR. The repertoire holds approximately 2,100 clones, with 27% as singletons. The sequencing here drew on normal lung tissue next to the tumor, taken before any cancer treatment. These receptors came from a female donor older than 55 with stage I lung adenocarcinoma. Each CDR3 is given with its conserved first and last residue.

v_call cdr3_aa
TRBV19 CASSLVRGGTEAFF
TRBV19 CASWGAPDTQYF
TRBV10-3 CAISESPTGNTEAFF
TRBV30 CAWSRGLGAQHF
TRBV6-8 CASKEAGQGPAGYTF
TRBV30 CAWSEHPNYGYTF
TRBV30 CAYPGTGHNEQFF
TRBV18 CASSPSGGYSYNEQFF
TRBV15 CATSGQGATNEQFF
TRBV15 CATSRDKGENTEAFF
TRBV29-1 CSVDPTSGLGTQYF
TRBV18 CASSTAQGITGELFF
TRBV11-3 CASSPGGTSGANVLTF
TRBV11-3 CASNPTSGGSYEQYF
TRBV9 CASSVEDSSYNEQFF
TRBV6-8 CASSFSGDGYTF
TRBV28 CASSLVNPETQYF